The rows below give T cell receptor beta chains drawn from one sample of a study of cytomegalovirus exposure and HLA in healthy donors. Profiled with immunoSEQ multiplex PCR; TCRdb holds only in-frame clones, not every one. Among more than 100,000 clones, around 77% were seen once, and the ten largest hold roughly 4%. Sequencing was carried out using PBMCs. The receptors originated from a human donor in good health. Both conserved end residues are part of each CDR3. Each record gives: J gene, V gene, CDR3 protein.

j_call: TRBJ1-1; v_call: TRBV19; cdr3_aa: CASSITAGTEAFF
j_call: TRBJ2-3; v_call: TRBV4-1; cdr3_aa: CASSGATDTQYF
j_call: TRBJ1-5; v_call: TRBV27; cdr3_aa: CASSPGTYSNQPQHF
j_call: TRBJ2-3; v_call: TRBV19; cdr3_aa: CASREGGSSLGTDTQYF
j_call: TRBJ2-5; v_call: TRBV19; cdr3_aa: CASSRGSGRALETQYF
j_call: TRBJ1-1; v_call: TRBV7-6; cdr3_aa: CASSLGGQVTLNTEAFF
j_call: TRBJ2-5; v_call: TRBV27; cdr3_aa: CASSLRYRLAGGPKGETQYF
j_call: TRBJ1-6; v_call: TRBV7-6; cdr3_aa: CASSLRSQGQGSPLHF
j_call: TRBJ2-1; v_call: TRBV27; cdr3_aa: CASWGWGQGANEQFF
j_call: TRBJ2-1; v_call: TRBV5-1; cdr3_aa: CASSLAPLAGVGYEQFF
j_call: TRBJ1-1; v_call: TRBV11-3; cdr3_aa: CASSLFGTGDTEAFF
j_call: TRBJ2-2; v_call: TRBV5-6; cdr3_aa: CASSLRPSGIVPGELFF
j_call: TRBJ2-3; v_call: TRBV29-1; cdr3_aa: CSARGWRELTDTQYF
j_call: TRBJ2-2; v_call: TRBV21-1; cdr3_aa: CASSKGRLAGGCGELFF
j_call: TRBJ1-4; v_call: TRBV28; cdr3_aa: CASTQGTGGFEKLFF
j_call: TRBJ2-4; v_call: TRBV5-6; cdr3_aa: CASSFTGSAKNIQYF
j_call: TRBJ2-3; v_call: TRBV5-6; cdr3_aa: CASSFNRVGVDTQYF
j_call: TRBJ2-1; v_call: TRBV10-3; cdr3_aa: CAISASGNNEQFF
j_call: TRBJ2-1; v_call: TRBV9; cdr3_aa: CASSVGQGWNEQFF
j_call: TRBJ1-4; v_call: TRBV7-9; cdr3_aa: CASSLEGGINEKLFF
j_call: TRBJ1-3; v_call: TRBV7-9; cdr3_aa: CASSPTGVGLGNTIYF
j_call: TRBJ1-2; v_call: TRBV7-9; cdr3_aa: CASSSQTGRYGYTF
j_call: TRBJ1-1; v_call: TRBV29-1; cdr3_aa: CSASRGTTFF
j_call: TRBJ2-2; v_call: TRBV4-1; cdr3_aa: CASSRRITGVTGELFF
j_call: TRBJ2-3; v_call: TRBV2; cdr3_aa: CASSETSGRKDTQYF
j_call: TRBJ2-2; v_call: TRBV5-1; cdr3_aa: CASSLVVRTGELFF
j_call: TRBJ2-5; v_call: TRBV19; cdr3_aa: CASSTEFGETQYF
j_call: TRBJ1-1; v_call: TRBV10-3; cdr3_aa: CASQPGRVHTEAFF
j_call: TRBJ1-1; v_call: TRBV6-6; cdr3_aa: CASSISGDEAFF
j_call: TRBJ2-3; v_call: TRBV29-1; cdr3_aa: CSAQEGTDTQYF
j_call: TRBJ2-3; v_call: TRBV5-4; cdr3_aa: CASSLPGARDTQYF
j_call: TRBJ2-2; v_call: TRBV9; cdr3_aa: CASSREVGVQTGELFF
j_call: TRBJ2-5; v_call: TRBV10-1; cdr3_aa: CASSFGETQYF
j_call: TRBJ2-7; v_call: TRBV27; cdr3_aa: CASRGTGEMGEQYF
j_call: TRBJ2-5; v_call: TRBV19; cdr3_aa: CASSIGQYQETQYF
j_call: TRBJ2-3; v_call: TRBV7-8; cdr3_aa: CASSRRGGRIGTQYF
j_call: TRBJ2-7; v_call: TRBV28; cdr3_aa: CASSLDSLAYEQYF